This TCR beta chain was identified in a study of OX40 agonist ivuxolimab in advanced cancers. Study information: Three patients showed partial responses: one hepatocellular carcinoma and two cutaneous melanoma cases.

Patients were ineligible given autoimmune disease history or systemic immunosuppression. This table comes from immunoSEQ multiplex PCR, and its TCRdb copy is limited to in-frame clones, with some not included. Of about 60,000 clones listed, 87% were seen once; the top ten hold about 5.6%. CDR3 length equals 16 residues. CDR1 and CDR2 from the germline V gene are MNHEY and SVGAGI. Trimming shortened V by 2 bases and J by 0 bases, and 13 bases separated the two germline ends. In regard to this clone: Antigen specificity is unknown.

Study-wide results and limits: Individuals who were partial responders at 0.1-3.0 mg/kg had clonal expansion that ranked among the lowest.

The sample was CD4+ or CD8+ T cells sorted from blood, taken in a trial of the OX40 agonist ivuxolimab. The chain has TRBV6-5 and TRBJ1-1; D not resolved. This TCR was recovered from an adult with an advanced solid tumor such as melanoma, head and neck, liver or kidney cancer. CDR3 DNA: TGTGCCAGCAGTTACAGTTGGGTGTACATGAACACTGAAGCTTTCTTT. This codes for CASSYSWVYMNTEAFF.